Shown below are 10 T cell receptor beta chains from a single sample sequenced in a study of CD8+ T cells in alopecia areata. Reverse transcription of extracted RNA yielded cDNA, which provided the sequencing template. TCRdb's table, derived via immunoSEQ multiplex PCR, lists solely in-frame clones and lacks some. This sample has fewer than 200,000 clones, with 50% to 75% found just once. Sample: CD4+ T cells sorted from blood, taken at week 0. These receptors were obtained from a human donor with alopecia areata.

J is TRBJ2-5 and V is TRBV28, with D unclear. Germline CDR1 MDHEN, CDR2 SYDVKM. Trimming left V 6 bases short and J 2 bases short, with 16 bases between. This CDR3 is built from 15 residues. In DNA form, the CDR3 reads TGTGCCAGCAGCCAAACTACAGAGTCTCAAGAGACCCAGTACTTC. Translating gives CASSQTTESQETQYF.

This clone was counted a few times. Other DNA sequences in this specimen translate into the identical CDR3. The V call is TRBV11-2, the J call TRBJ2-7; D is unresolved. CDR1 SGHAT and CDR2 FQNNGV come from the germline V gene. V shed 0 bases and J shed 4 bases, with 4 bases lying between them. The CDR3 sequence is 12 residues long. CDR3 sequence reads: CASSLDRYEQYF. In DNA, the CDR3 is TGTGCCAGCAGCTTAGACAGGTACGAGCAGTACTTC.

This chain uses TRBV29-1 with TRBJ2-2; 12 bases line up with TRBD2. Germline V gives CDR1 SQVTM, CDR2 ANQGSEA. Trimming removed 4 bases from V and 7 bases from J; junction bases left unmatched: 7. CDR3 length: 15 amino acids. The CDR3 spells CSVGGLAGTRGELFF. CDR3 in DNA: TGCAGCGTTGGAGGACTAGCGGGGACGCGCGGGGAGCTGTTTTTT.

This chain uses TRBV7-9 with TRBJ2-7; 7 bases fit TRBD1. V trimming: 5 bases; J trimming: 4 bases; junction bases outside the gene matches: 5. Germline lookup yields CDR1 SEHNR and CDR2 FQNEAQ (reference sequence). CDR3 length: 13 residues. CDR3 DNA: TGTGCCAGCAGCACCGACAGGGTTTACGAGCAGTACTTC. It specifies CASSTDRVYEQYF.

The chain is built from TRBV27 and TRBJ2-2; the D is unclear. Trimming shortened V by 3 bases and J by 4 bases, and 3 bases separated the two germline ends. Germline CDR1 is MNHEY and CDR2 is SMNVEV (reference sequence). The CDR3 covers 12 residues. As DNA, the CDR3 is TGTGCCAGCAGTTTTATCACCGGGGAGCTGTTTTTT. Amino acids: CASSFITGELFF.

V is TRBV6-5 and J is TRBJ2-7; the D gene could be TRBD1 or TRBD2 (5 bases each). CDR3 length: 16 amino acids. The V gene's germline CDR1 is MNHEY and CDR2 SVGAGI. Trimming removed 3 bases from V and 0 bases from J, with 15 bases in between. CDR3 loop: CASSYRDPSGSYEQYF. The CDR3 DNA reads TGTGCCAGCAGTTATCGGGACCCGTCCGGCTCCTACGAGCAGTACTTC.

Concerning this clone itself: A far larger clone differs by one base, so this is likely a read error. The J gene is TRBJ2-3, the V gene TRBV7-9; D is undetermined. The germline V gene has CDR1 SEHNR and CDR2 FQNEAQ (reference sequence). V gave up 1 base and J gave up 6 bases, with 5 bases separating them. This CDR3 is built from 12 residues. The CDR3 region is CASSLGRDTQYF. For the CDR3, the DNA is TGTGCCAGCAGCTTAGGTCGGGATACGCAGTATTTT.

This clone was counted a few times. The rearrangement uses TRBV2 and TRBJ1-4; a weak D match, TRBD1 (5 bases). CDR1 SNHLY and CDR2 FYNNEI come from the germline V gene. V lost 8 bases to trimming and J lost 6 bases, with 13 bases between them. CDR3 length: 13 residues. This CDR3 is CASCRGADEKLFF. The DNA of the CDR3 is TGTGCCAGCTGCCGTGGGGCGGATGAAAAACTGTTTTTT.

This clone has just a few counts. The V call is TRBV2, the J call TRBJ2-7; TRBD1 aligns across 7 bases. The V and J ends lost 0 bases and 5 bases, in that order; junction bases with no gene match: 7. Per the germline V gene, CDR1 is SNHLY and CDR2 is FYNNEI. This CDR3 has 15 amino acids. The CDR3 coding sequence is TGTGCCAGCAGTGAAGCTCTAAAGGGGGCCCACGAGCAGTACTTC. Translation: CASSEALKGAHEQYF. The full variable domain, its missing parts supplied by reference TRBV2 and TRBJ2-7, is EPEVTQTPSHQVTQMGQEVILRCVPISNHLYFYWYRQILGQKVEFLVSFYNNEISEKSEIFDDQFSVERPDGSNFTLKIRSTKLEDSAMYFCASSEALKGAHEQYFGPGTRLTVT.

A few counts support this clone. V gene TRBV19 combines with J gene TRBJ1-1, with D unclear. Trimming took 5 bases from V and 3 from J, leaving 16 bases between them. Germline-derived CDR1 and CDR2 are LNHDA and SQIVND (reference sequence). The CDR3 runs to 15 residues. The CDR3 nucleotides are TGTGCCAGTAGTCCCCGACCTCGGCGGGACACTGAAGCTTTCTTT. It yields the protein CASSPRPRRDTEAFF.